This is a list of T cell receptor beta chains from one sample in a study of T cell responses to AZD1222 COVID-19 vaccine. Produced via immunoSEQ multiplex PCR; TCRdb's table is partial and in-frame only. The sample carries more than 85,000 clones, more than 75% recorded once. Sequencing used peripheral blood, obtained on day 0 of AZD1222 vaccination. The receptors originated from an adult in good health. CDR3s include the opening cysteine and the closing phenylalanine or tryptophan. D genes are given only for firm matches. Clone size, where shown, is once, few, many, or a class for clones that have expanded.

V gene: TRBV2; D gene: TRBD1; clone size: few; J gene: TRBJ1-5; CDR3 DNA: TGTGCCAGCAGCGCTGGACAGGGGAATCAGCCCCAGCATTTT; CDR3 protein: CASSAGQGNQPQHF
V gene: TRBV27; D gene: -; clone size: -; J gene: TRBJ1-2; CDR3 DNA: TGTGCCAGCAGCCCAGGGATTAAGTCTAACTATGGCTACACCTTC; CDR3 protein: CASSPGIKSNYGYTF
V gene: TRBV6-5; D gene: -; clone size: -; J gene: TRBJ2-5; CDR3 DNA: TGTGCCAGCAGTTACTCGCTCGCGGGGAATCAAGAGACCCAGTACTTC; CDR3 protein: CASSYSLAGNQETQYF
V gene: TRBV2; D gene: -; clone size: -; J gene: TRBJ1-1; CDR3 DNA: TGTGCCAGCGAGGGGACTGAAGCTTTCTTT; CDR3 protein: CASEGTEAFF
V gene: TRBV12-3/TRBV12-4; D gene: -; clone size: -; J gene: TRBJ1-4; CDR3 DNA: TGTGCCAGCAGCTCCCGGGCTAGCGAAAAACTGTTTTTT; CDR3 protein: CASSSRASEKLFF
V gene: TRBV14; D gene: -; clone size: -; J gene: TRBJ2-2; CDR3 DNA: TGTGCCAGCAGCCGATGGGCAACGAACACCGGGGAGCTGTTTTTT; CDR3 protein: CASSRWATNTGELFF
V gene: TRBV11-3; D gene: TRBD1; clone size: -; J gene: TRBJ2-2; CDR3 DNA: TGTGCCAGCAGCCACAGGGGGGTTCGCACCGGGGAGCTGTTTTTT; CDR3 protein: CASSHRGVRTGELFF
V gene: TRBV3-1/TRBV3-2; D gene: -; clone size: few; J gene: TRBJ1-1; CDR3 DNA: TGTGCCAGCAGCCCCTGGCCAGACGCAGTAGGGAACACTGAAGCTTTCTTT; CDR3 protein: CASSPWPDAVGNTEAFF
V gene: TRBV6-1; D gene: TRBD1; clone size: -; J gene: TRBJ1-5; CDR3 DNA: TGTGCCAGCAGTGACGGACAGGGAGGTCAGCCCCAGCATTTT; CDR3 protein: CASSDGQGGQPQHF
V gene: TRBV4-1; D gene: -; clone size: -; J gene: TRBJ1-5; CDR3 DNA: TGCGCCAGCAGCCAGGGACTAGGGGATCAGCCCCAGCATTTT; CDR3 protein: CASSQGLGDQPQHF
V gene: TRBV3-1/TRBV3-2; D gene: -; clone size: -; J gene: TRBJ1-4; CDR3 DNA: TGTGCCAGCAGCCCGTTCGGGGGAGCGGGTGAAAAACTGTTTTTT; CDR3 protein: CASSPFGGAGEKLFF
V gene: TRBV6-5; D gene: -; clone size: -; J gene: TRBJ1-5; CDR3 DNA: TGTGCCAGCAGTCACGCGGGGTCTGGCAATCAGCCCCAGCATTTT; CDR3 protein: CASSHAGSGNQPQHF
V gene: TRBV10-1; D gene: -; clone size: -; J gene: TRBJ1-2; CDR3 DNA: TGCGCCAGCAGCCCCGGGAAAAACTATGGCTACACCTTC; CDR3 protein: CASSPGKNYGYTF
V gene: TRBV7-3; D gene: -; clone size: few; J gene: TRBJ2-7; CDR3 DNA: TGTGCCAGCTCTCGGGACGGCTCCTACGAGCAGTACTTC; CDR3 protein: CASSRDGSYEQYF
V gene: TRBV6-5; D gene: -; clone size: -; J gene: TRBJ1-4; CDR3 DNA: TGTGCCAGCAGTACCGGGACGGGGAATGAAAAACTGTTTTTT; CDR3 protein: CASSTGTGNEKLFF
V gene: TRBV18; D gene: -; clone size: -; J gene: TRBJ2-5; CDR3 DNA: TGTGCCAGCTCATCTAATACTAACGCGGCTTCCGGTGAGACCCAGTACTTC; CDR3 protein: CASSSNTNAASGETQYF
V gene: TRBV28; D gene: TRBD1; clone size: -; J gene: TRBJ2-2; CDR3 DNA: TGTGCCAGCATTCGGAGGACAGGGGGCTACACCGGGGAGCTGTTTTTT; CDR3 protein: CASIRRTGGYTGELFF
V gene: TRBV4-2; D gene: TRBD2; clone size: -; J gene: TRBJ2-1; CDR3 DNA: TGTGCCAGCAGCCTTCCACTAGCGGGAGCTGGAGACAATGAGCAGTTCTTC; CDR3 protein: CASSLPLAGAGDNEQFF
V gene: TRBV6-6; D gene: TRBD1; clone size: -; J gene: TRBJ1-1; CDR3 DNA: TGTGCCAGCAGTTACGAGGGGGCGAACACTGAAGCTTTCTTT; CDR3 protein: CASSYEGANTEAFF
V gene: TRBV12-3/TRBV12-4; D gene: -; clone size: -; J gene: TRBJ2-7; CDR3 DNA: TGTGCCAGCAGGATAGCTGGGGAAGAGCAGTACTTC; CDR3 protein: CASRIAGEEQYF
V gene: TRBV28; D gene: TRBD1; clone size: -; J gene: TRBJ1-1; CDR3 DNA: TGTGCCAGCAGTACAGGGGGGAGGACTGAAGCTTTCTTT; CDR3 protein: CASSTGGRTEAFF
V gene: TRBV5-1; D gene: TRBD2; clone size: -; J gene: TRBJ2-7; CDR3 DNA: TGCGCCAGCAGCCCGGGACTAGCGGGAGCCTCCTACGAGCAGTACTTC; CDR3 protein: CASSPGLAGASYEQYF
V gene: TRBV2; D gene: -; clone size: -; J gene: TRBJ2-2; CDR3 DNA: TGTGCCAGCAGTGAATTTCCCCCTGGACAGATTAACACCGGGGAGCTGTTTTTT; CDR3 protein: CASSEFPPGQINTGELFF
V gene: TRBV5-4; D gene: -; clone size: -; J gene: TRBJ2-7; CDR3 DNA: TGTGCCAGCAGCTTGGCCGGGACACCGTACGAGCAGTACTTC; CDR3 protein: CASSLAGTPYEQYF
V gene: TRBV5-5; D gene: -; clone size: once; J gene: TRBJ1-1; CDR3 DNA: TGTGCCAGCAGCTTCCTGAGGAACACTGAAGCTTTCTTT; CDR3 protein: CASSFLRNTEAFF
V gene: TRBV24-1; D gene: -; clone size: -; J gene: TRBJ2-7; CDR3 DNA: TGTGCCACCAGTGACTCAGACGCAGGAGCTCGGGAGCAGTACTTC; CDR3 protein: CATSDSDAGAREQYF
V gene: TRBV15; D gene: -; clone size: -; J gene: TRBJ1-1; CDR3 DNA: TGTGCCACCAGCAGACTCTCCGGGATGGACACTGAAGCTTTCTTT; CDR3 protein: CATSRLSGMDTEAFF